This T cell receptor (beta chain) is drawn from a study of blood T cell repertoires in COVID-19. Study-wide context: Material from acute and convalescent COVID-19 was sourced from the United States, Italy and Spain. Sources were T cells, B-cell-depleted T cells, or PBMCs; the material itself was cDNA or gDNA.

Original data processing: How many nucleated cells were present was estimated from reference gene primer amplification. Assay used: immunoSEQ multiplex PCR; TCRdb lists only in-frame clones, some missing. V, J and clone size reflect that table, while D and trimming were determined from the DNA. The data show more than 95,000 clones, with 81% seen just once and 30% to 45% held by the top ten. V lost 11 bases and J 5 bases, leaving 16 bases between the germline ends. CDR1 is SNHLY, CDR2 FYNNEI, per germline. CDR3 size: 12 residues. Sequences were obtained from peripheral blood. The origin of this receptor is an elderly man with acute or convalescent COVID-19. The chain joins TRBV2 to TRBJ2-7; TRBD1 is a possible D gene (5 bases). The CDR3 nucleotides read TGTGCCGGAAACGAGCAGGGAAACGAGCAGTACTTC. Its translation is CAGNEQGNEQYF.